A single sample gave rise to the 24 T cell receptor beta chains below, sequenced in a study of T cells in Graves' hyperthyroidism and ophthalmopathy. RNA transcripts were the template for amplifying TCR beta CDR3 regions. The HTBI primer set served for first-round RT-PCR of the TCR CDR3. TCRdb independently ran MiXCR on the multiplex PCR reads; one entry per CDR3 protein. The sample shows about 840,000 distinct CDR3 sequences, around 38% of them seen only once. Sequencing used blood. The receptor set was obtained from a young man with Graves' hyperthyroidism.

This clonotype came up a few times. J is TRBJ1-5 and V is TRBV19, with unresolved D. V lost 1 base and J 10 bases, leaving 14 bases between the germline ends. Germline CDR1 and CDR2: LNHDA and SQIVND (reference sequence). The CDR3 has 14 residues. The CDR3 sequence is CASSIGLKGSPQHF. The CDR3 DNA follows: TGTGCCAGTAGTATAGGCTTGAAGGGCAGCCCCCAGCATTTT. The full variable domain, in which reference TRBV19 and TRBJ1-5 provide the parts outside the CDR3, is DGGITQSPKYLFRKEGQNVTLSCEQNLNHDAMYWYRQDPGQGLRLIYYSQIVNDFQKGDIAEGYSVSREKKESFPLTVTSAQKNPTAFYLCASSIGLKGSPQHFGDGTRLSIL.

V usage is TRBV11-2 and J usage is TRBJ1-1; a possible D gene is TRBD1 (6 bases). CDR3 length equals 14 residues. Germline V gives CDR1 SGHAT, CDR2 FQNNGV. CDR3 sequence: CASTTHYRATEAFF. In DNA, the CDR3 is TGTGCTAGTACTACCCACTACAGGGCCACTGAAGCTTTCTTT. The whole variable domain, filled in from reference TRBV11-2 and TRBJ1-1, reads EAGVAQSPRYKIIEKRQSVAFWCNPISGHATLYWYQQILGQGPKLLIQFQNNGVVDDSQLPKDRFSAERLKGVDSTLKIQPAKLEDSAVYLCASTTHYRATEAFFGQGTRLTVV.

Of note for this clonotype: Sequence at one end of the junction differs from germline and may be a read error. The J gene is TRBJ1-1, the V gene TRBV10-2, with 8 bases that match TRBD1. Germline lookup yields CDR1 WSHSY and CDR2 SAAADI. This CDR3 spans 15 amino acids. The chain's CDR3 is CASSLPRGRWTEAFF. The DNA for the CDR3 is TGTGCCAGCAGCCTACCCAGGGGGCGGTGGACTGAAGCTTTCTTT.

This clonotype was recorded many times. CDR3 sequence reads: CASSFSSRANQPQHF. DNA of the CDR3: TGTGCCAGCAGCTTCTCGTCGAGGGCCAATCAGCCCCAGCATTTT. The chain has TRBV7-2 and TRBJ1-5; D call uncertain. The CDR3 is made up of 15 amino acids. CDR1 is SGHTA, CDR2 FQGNSA, per germline. V lost 3 bases and J 3 bases, leaving 12 bases between the germline ends.

This clonotype came up once. The gene calls are TRBV7-6 and TRBJ1-5; D gene unclear. The CDR3 has 12 residues. Deletions cut 3 bases from V and 11 bases from J, with 11 bases between. In germline, CDR1 is SGHVS, CDR2 FNYEAQ. This chain's CDR3 is CASSFGQETQHF. CDR3 DNA: TGTGCCAGCAGCTTCGGCCAAGAGACCCAGCATTTT.

CDR3 sequence (DNA): TGTGCCAGCAGCTGGGGGACTGAGGAGACCCAGTACTTC. This codes for CASSWGTEETQYF. The rearrangement joins TRBV7-8 to TRBJ2-5, with TRBD2 as a possible D gene (6 bases). This CDR3 region has 13 residues. Germline assignment: CDR1 SGHVS and CDR2 FQNEAQ. Trimming stripped 4 bases from V and 5 bases from J, with 11 bases between.

This clonotype was seen a handful of times. J is TRBJ1-6 and V is TRBV28; 7 nucleotides agree with TRBD1. J gave up 9 bases and V 0 bases, and 5 bases lay outside the gene matches. The CDR3 is 15 amino acids. Per the germline V gene, CDR1 is MDHEN and CDR2 is SYDVKM. CDR3 protein: CASSLWADRTSPLHF. The CDR3 nucleotides are TGTGCCAGCAGTTTATGGGCGGACAGGACTTCACCCCTCCACTTT.

This clonotype has more than one count but fewer than ten. The V and J genes are TRBV12-3 or TRBV12-4 and TRBJ1-1, with D perhaps TRBD1 (6 bases). V was shortened by 10 bases and J by 4 bases, with 19 bases between the two germline ends. CDR3 length: 14 residues. As DNA, the CDR3 is TGTGCCACCATTTCCGGAGGGGGGGGCACTGAAGCTTTCTTT. This encodes CATISGGGGTEAFF.

This clonotype was found once. This chain joins TRBV29-1 and TRBJ2-5; weak D call: TRBD1 (5 bases). Germline CDR1 SQVTM, CDR2 ANQGSEA. V lost 2 bases and J lost 0, with 13 bases in between. The CDR3 is 15 amino acids. The CDR3 loop is CSVEQDTWYQETQYF. The DNA of the CDR3 is TGCAGCGTTGAACAGGACACCTGGTACCAAGAGACCCAGTACTTC.

This sequence joins TRBV12-5 and TRBJ2-7; unclear D gene. Trimming took off 6 bases at V and 0 bases at J, with 12 bases between the two ends. Germline lookup yields CDR1 LGHNT and CDR2 FRNRAP. The CDR3 is made up of 14 amino acids. Written as DNA, the CDR3 is TGTGCTAGTGGCCGGAAAGGCCTCTCCTACGAGCAGTACTTC. Translated: CASGRKGLSYEQYF.

This clonotype appeared many times. This rearrangement joins TRBV5-1 to TRBJ1-5; tentative D call: TRBD1 (6 bases). The V end was cut by 2 bases, the J end by 7 bases, with 7 bases between. There are 12 residues in the CDR3. Germline V gene lookup returns CDR1 SGHRS and CDR2 YFSETQ. The CDR3 coding sequence is TGCGCCAGCAGCTTACAGGGACAGCCCCAGCATTTT. Its translation is CASSLQGQPQHF. Using reference TRBV5-1 and TRBJ1-5 for the parts outside the CDR3, the full variable domain is KAGVTQTPRYLIKTRGQQVTLSCSPISGHRSVSWYQQTPGQGLQFLFEYFSETQRNKGNFPGRFSGRQFSNSRSEMNVSTLELGDSALYLCASSLQGQPQHFGDGTRLSIL.

The chain combines TRBV7-2 with TRBJ2-5, with a weak D call TRBD1 (5 bases). Looked up from germline, CDR1 is SGHTA and CDR2 is FQGNSA. Deletions cut 8 bases from V and 2 bases from J, with 18 bases between. The length of the CDR3 is 15 residues. The CDR3 nucleotides read TGTGCCAGCTCACCAACGGCTAGACAGCAAGAGACCCAGTACTTC. This sequence encodes CASSPTARQQETQYF.

J is TRBJ1-1 and V is TRBV29-1; a weak D match, TRBD1 (6 bases). The V end was cut by 8 bases, the J end by 3 bases, with 16 bases between. CDR3 length: 13 amino acids. Germline CDR1 is SQVTM and CDR2 is ANQGSEA. The CDR3, as DNA: TGCAGCCTTAGGCAGGGGCGTTACACTGAAGCTTTCTTT. This encodes CSLRQGRYTEAFF.

This clonotype came up many times. This chain connects TRBV2 to TRBJ1-2; D gene unclear. Trimming cost V 3 bases and J 8 bases, with 10 bases left between them. The CDR3 covers 12 residues. Germline CDR1 reads SNHLY; CDR2 reads FYNNEI. DNA for the CDR3: TGTGCCAGCAGTGAGCATAGGAGCGGCTACACCTTC. Translating it yields CASSEHRSGYTF. The full variable domain, completed using reference TRBV2 and TRBJ1-2, is EPEVTQTPSHQVTQMGQEVILRCVPISNHLYFYWYRQILGQKVEFLVSFYNNEISEKSEIFDDQFSVERPDGSNFTLKIRSTKLEDSAMYFCASSEHRSGYTFGSGTRLTVV.

This clonotype was counted at least ten times. V and J are TRBV25-1 and TRBJ1-4, with TRBD1 matching over 9 bases. Germline CDR1 MGHDK, CDR2 SYGVNS. This CDR3 region has 18 residues. Trimming removed 1 base from V and 5 bases from J; junction bases left unmatched: 11. CDR3 in DNA: TGTGCCAGCAGTGAATGGGACAGGGACGGAACATTGAATGAAAAACTGTTTTTT. As protein: CASSEWDRDGTLNEKLFF.

The sample holds a few counts of this clonotype. This chain joins TRBV9 and TRBJ1-4; 8 bases are shared with TRBD1. Losses at the gene ends were 4 bases for V and 4 bases for J; bases not matched to a gene: 12. Germline V gives CDR1 SGDLS, CDR2 YYNGEE. CDR3 length: 17 amino acids. The CDR3 region is CASSLGQGDLDNEKLFF. The CDR3 coding sequence is TGTGCCAGCAGCCTCGGACAGGGCGATTTAGATAATGAAAAACTGTTTTTT.

The rearrangement joins TRBV25-1 to TRBJ2-3; D is perhaps TRBD2 (6 bases). Germline-derived CDR1 and CDR2 are MGHDK and SYGVNS. This CDR3 spans 18 amino acids. Between the trimmed V and J ends, which lost 3 bases and 3 bases, there was a span of 22 bases. Here the CDR3 reads CASSEDSGTDTRTDTQYF. The DNA of the CDR3 is TGTGCCAGCAGTGAGGACTCCGGGACTGACACGAGAACAGATACGCAGTATTTT.

The chain combines TRBV9 with TRBJ2-7, with D possibly TRBD2 on 5 matching bases. Germline V CDR1 and CDR2: SGDLS, YYNGEE. This CDR3 has 14 residues. V was pared by 8 bases and J by 5 bases, with 20 bases between. The CDR3 sequence is CASSQDGEIHEQYF. CDR3 nucleotide sequence: TGTGCCAGTAGCCAAGACGGGGAGATCCACGAGCAGTACTTC. Together with reference TRBV9 and TRBJ2-7, the CDR3 gives the full variable domain: DSGVTQTPKHLITATGQRVTLRCSPRSGDLSVYWYQQSLDQGLQFLIQYYNGEERAKGNILERFSAQQFPDLHSELNLSSLELGDSALYFCASSQDGEIHEQYFGPGTRLTVT.

This clonotype was picked up many times. V is TRBV29-1 and J is TRBJ2-7; perhaps TRBD1 as D (5 bases). Germline V CDR1 and CDR2: SQVTM, ANQGSEA. This CDR3 has 11 amino acids. The V and J ends lost 4 bases and 6 bases respectively, with 10 bases between them. For the CDR3, the DNA is TGCAGCGTTGTCGGCCAGGGCGAGCAGTACTTC. Protein product: CSVVGQGEQYF.

The V call is TRBV7-2, the J call TRBJ2-2; tentatively, D is TRBD2 (6 bases). Trimming removed 2 bases at V and 8 bases at J, with 12 bases between. Germline V gene data show CDR1 as SGHTA and CDR2 as FQGNSA. The CDR3 totals 14 residues. The CDR3 reads CASSLFQEGGELFF. CDR3 nucleotides: TGTGCCAGCAGCTTATTTCAGGAGGGTGGGGAGCTGTTTTTT.

The chain links TRBV6-5 to TRBJ1-1; 7 positions match TRBD1. The ends lost 0 bases at V and 4 bases at J; junction bases unmatched: 5. CDR3 length: 15 residues. Germline V gene lookup returns CDR1 MNHEY and CDR2 SVGAGI. The CDR3 loop is CASSYSEGAFTEAFF. The CDR3 coding sequence is TGTGCCAGCAGTTACTCGGAGGGGGCGTTCACTGAAGCTTTCTTT.

This clonotype was recorded only once. V gene TRBV19 combines with J gene TRBJ1-4, with 8 bases matching TRBD1. CDR1 LNHDA and CDR2 SQIVND come from the germline V gene (reference sequence). J was trimmed by 7 bases and V by 3 bases; bases with no gene match: 10. The CDR3 is made up of 16 amino acids. CDR3 amino acids: CASSMNGARGPEKLFF. DNA of the CDR3: TGTGCCAGTAGTATGAATGGAGCCAGGGGGCCTGAAAAACTGTTTTTT.

The J gene is TRBJ1-6, the V gene TRBV4-1; tentatively, D is TRBD1 (5 bases). Germline CDR1 reads MGHRA; CDR2 reads YSYEKL. This CDR3 has 15 amino acids. Trimming pared 1 base from V and 10 bases from J, leaving 14 bases between. The CDR3 loop is CASSQAGQINSPLHF. CDR3 nucleotide sequence: TGCGCCAGCAGCCAAGCTGGACAAATCAACTCACCCCTCCACTTT.

This clonotype was seen at least ten times. The rearrangement joins TRBV10-3 to TRBJ2-2; D is perhaps TRBD2 (5 bases). Trimming shortened V by 2 bases and J by 1 base, and 8 bases separated the two germline ends. Per germline, CDR1 ENHRY and CDR2 SYGVKD. CDR3 length equals 15 residues. The CDR3 nucleotides are TGTGCCATCAGTGAGGGGGAGTGGAACACCGGGGAGCTGTTTTTT. It encodes CAISEGEWNTGELFF.